This T cell receptor (beta chain) was identified during a study of T-cell memory formation after mild COVID-19. Study-level results: Prior to infection, memory already included some responding clones, suggesting cross-reactive memory joined. A balance of CD4 and CD8 characterized clones contracting day 15 to 85, whereas later expanders leaned CD4+. Most CD4+ clones that shrank were in CM and EM, while CD8+ ones turned up in EMRA.

5'RACE primed at constant segments yielded TCR alpha and TCR beta cDNA libraries bearing sample barcodes and UMIs. TCRdb recomputed calls from the 5' RACE reads with MiXCR, one row per CDR3 protein. The sample holds hundreds of thousands of distinct CDR3 sequences; roughly 20% are singletons and the top ten take roughly 8.4%. A remark on this clonotype: What it binds is unknown.

The source material was PBMCs or a T cell subset sorted from them (not recorded which). This TCR came from an adult woman who had mild COVID-19 (a few samples of this study predate the infection). Cell type and time point are not known.

The CDR3 region is CASSTTLSYEQYF. The DNA for the CDR3 is TGTGCCAGCAGTACAACACTTTCCTACGAGCAGTACTTC. V is TRBV12-3 or TRBV12-4 and J is TRBJ2-7; D remains unclear. The CDR3 is made up of 13 amino acids. Between the trimmed V and J ends, which lost 5 bases and 1 base, there was a span of 9 bases.